This TCR beta chain emerged from a study of cytotoxic CD8 clonotypes in ibrutinib-treated CLL. Looking at the study overall: Responses comprised 25 or so partial and 2 complete; at median about 68 months, around 14 remained remitted and about 12 progressed.

The CDR3 extends over 14 amino acids. Deletions cut 5 bases from V and 2 bases from J, with 13 bases between. Per the germline V gene, CDR1 is SNHLY and CDR2 is FYNNEI. The protocol was immunoSEQ multiplex PCR, while the TCRdb copy is restricted to in-frame clones and leaves out a portion. The sample holds 250,000 to 350,000 clones, 60% to 80% seen once. The TCR originated in a human donor with chronic lymphocytic leukemia. The V call is TRBV2, the J call TRBJ2-7; no firm D call. The specimen comprised PBMCs, sampled at disease progression, from a patient treated with ibrutinib. The CDR3 DNA sequence: TGTGCCAGCAGTTTGGAAAGTGGTCCCTACGAGCAGTACTTC. Translated: CASSLESGPYEQYF.